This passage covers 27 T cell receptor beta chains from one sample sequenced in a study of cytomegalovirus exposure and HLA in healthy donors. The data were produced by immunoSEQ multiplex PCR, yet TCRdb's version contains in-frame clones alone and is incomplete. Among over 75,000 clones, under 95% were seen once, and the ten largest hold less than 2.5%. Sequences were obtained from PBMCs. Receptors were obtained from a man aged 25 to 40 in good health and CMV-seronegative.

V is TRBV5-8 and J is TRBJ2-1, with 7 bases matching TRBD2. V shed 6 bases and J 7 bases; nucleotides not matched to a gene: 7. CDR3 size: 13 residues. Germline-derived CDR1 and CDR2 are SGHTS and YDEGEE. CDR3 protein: CASIAYGGNEQFF. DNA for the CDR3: TGTGCCAGCATCGCATACGGGGGGAATGAGCAGTTCTTC.

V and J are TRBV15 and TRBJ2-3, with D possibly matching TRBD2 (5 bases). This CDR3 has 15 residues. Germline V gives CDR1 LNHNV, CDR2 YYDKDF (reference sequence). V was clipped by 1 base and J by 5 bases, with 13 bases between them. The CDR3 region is CATSRARPSLDTQYF. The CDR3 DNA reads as TGTGCCACCAGCAGAGCCAGGCCTAGCTTAGATACGCAGTATTTT. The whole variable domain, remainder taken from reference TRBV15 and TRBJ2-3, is DAMVIQNPRYQVTQFGKPVTLSCSQTLNHNVMYWYQQKSSQAPKLLFHYYDKDFNNEADTPDNFQSRRPNTSFCFLDIRSPGLGDTAMYLCATSRARPSLDTQYFGPGTRLTVL.

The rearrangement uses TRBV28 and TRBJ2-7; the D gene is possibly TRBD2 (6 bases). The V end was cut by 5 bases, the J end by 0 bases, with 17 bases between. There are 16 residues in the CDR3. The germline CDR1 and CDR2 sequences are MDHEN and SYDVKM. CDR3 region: CASSPRGTASSYEQYF. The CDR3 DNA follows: TGTGCCAGCAGTCCCCGGGGGACTGCCAGCTCCTACGAGCAGTACTTC.

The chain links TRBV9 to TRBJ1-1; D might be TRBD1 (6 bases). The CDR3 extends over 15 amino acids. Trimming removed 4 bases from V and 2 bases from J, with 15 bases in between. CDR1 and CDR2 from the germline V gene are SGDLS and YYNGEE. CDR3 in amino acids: CASSPGTPLNTEAFF. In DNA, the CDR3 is TGTGCCAGCAGCCCAGGGACACCTCTTAACACTGAAGCTTTCTTT.

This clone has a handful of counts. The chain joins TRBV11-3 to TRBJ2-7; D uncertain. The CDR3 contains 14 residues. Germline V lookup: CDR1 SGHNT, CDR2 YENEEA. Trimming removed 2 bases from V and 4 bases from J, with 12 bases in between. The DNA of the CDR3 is TGTGCCAGCAGCTTACGTTCCGGTTCGTACGAGCAGTACTTC. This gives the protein CASSLRSGSYEQYF.

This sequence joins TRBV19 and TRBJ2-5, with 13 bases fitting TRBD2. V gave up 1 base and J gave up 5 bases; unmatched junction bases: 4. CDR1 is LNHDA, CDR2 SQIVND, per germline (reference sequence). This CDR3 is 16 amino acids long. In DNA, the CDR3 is TGTGCCAGTAGTATAGGACTAGCGGGAGGAGTGGAGACCCAGTACTTC. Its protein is CASSIGLAGGVETQYF.

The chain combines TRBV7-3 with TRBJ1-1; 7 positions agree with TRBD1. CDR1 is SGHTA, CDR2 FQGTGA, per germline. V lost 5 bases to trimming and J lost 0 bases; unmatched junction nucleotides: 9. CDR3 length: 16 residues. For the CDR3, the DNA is TGTGCCAGCAGCCCCACTGGGGGACAGATGAACACTGAAGCTTTCTTT. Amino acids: CASSPTGGQMNTEAFF.

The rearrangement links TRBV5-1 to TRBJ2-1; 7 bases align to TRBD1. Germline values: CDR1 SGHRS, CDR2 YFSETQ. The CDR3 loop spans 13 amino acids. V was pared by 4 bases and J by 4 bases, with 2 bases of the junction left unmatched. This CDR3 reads CASSGDSYNEQFF. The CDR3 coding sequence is TGCGCCAGCAGCGGGGACAGTTACAATGAGCAGTTCTTC.

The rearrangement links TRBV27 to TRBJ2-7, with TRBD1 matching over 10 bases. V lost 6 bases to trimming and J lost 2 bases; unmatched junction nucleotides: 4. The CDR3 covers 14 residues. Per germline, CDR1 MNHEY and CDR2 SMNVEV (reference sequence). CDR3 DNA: TGTGCCAGCAGGACAGGGGGCCGGCCCTACGAGCAGTACTTC. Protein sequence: CASRTGGRPYEQYF.

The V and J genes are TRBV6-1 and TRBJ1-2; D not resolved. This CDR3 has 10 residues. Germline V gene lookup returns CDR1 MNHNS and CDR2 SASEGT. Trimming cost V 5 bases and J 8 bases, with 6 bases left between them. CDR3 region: CASSNEGYTF. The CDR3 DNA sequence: TGTGCCAGCAGTAATGAGGGCTACACCTTC.

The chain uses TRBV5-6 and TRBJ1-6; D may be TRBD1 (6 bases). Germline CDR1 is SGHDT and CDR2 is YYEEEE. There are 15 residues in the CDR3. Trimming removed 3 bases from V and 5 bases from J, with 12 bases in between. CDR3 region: CASSSRTVNNSPLHF. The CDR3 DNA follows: TGTGCCAGCAGCTCGCGGACAGTTAATAATTCACCCCTCCACTTT. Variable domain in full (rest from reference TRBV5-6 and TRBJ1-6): DAGVTQSPTHLIKTRGQQVTLRCSPKSGHDTVSWYQQALGQGPQFIFQYYEEEERQRGNFPDRFSGHQFPNYSSELNVNALLLGDSALYLCASSSRTVNNSPLHFGNGTRLTVT.

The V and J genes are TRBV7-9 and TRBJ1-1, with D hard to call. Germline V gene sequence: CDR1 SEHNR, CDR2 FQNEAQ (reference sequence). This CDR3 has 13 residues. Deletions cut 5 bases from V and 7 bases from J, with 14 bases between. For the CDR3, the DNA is TGTGCCAGCAGCCAAATGCGGGGTGGTGAAGCTTTCTTT. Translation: CASSQMRGGEAFF. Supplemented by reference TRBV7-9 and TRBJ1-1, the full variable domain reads DTGVSQNPRHKITKRGQNVTFRCDPISEHNRLYWYRQTLGQGPEFLTYFQNEAQLEKSRLLSDRFSAERPKGSFSTLEIQRTEQGDSAMYLCASSQMRGGEAFFGQGTRLTVV.

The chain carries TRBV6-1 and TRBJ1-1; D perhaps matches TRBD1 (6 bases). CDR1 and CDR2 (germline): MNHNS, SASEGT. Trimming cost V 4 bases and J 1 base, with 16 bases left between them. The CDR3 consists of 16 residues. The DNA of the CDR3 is TGTGCCAGCAGTGGAGGCCAGGGGTGGACGAACACTGAAGCTTTCTTT. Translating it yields CASSGGQGWTNTEAFF.

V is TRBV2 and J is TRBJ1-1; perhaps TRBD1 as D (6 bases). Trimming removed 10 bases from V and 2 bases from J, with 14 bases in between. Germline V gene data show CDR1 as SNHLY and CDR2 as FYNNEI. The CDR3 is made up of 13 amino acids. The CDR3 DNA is TGTGCCACAATGACAGGACCAAACACTGAAGCTTTCTTT. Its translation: CATMTGPNTEAFF.

CDR3 sequence (DNA): TGTGCCAGCCACCTCGAGGAGAGTGGGGCCAACGTCCTGACTTTC. Translation gives CASHLEESGANVLTF. This chain connects TRBV6-1 to TRBJ2-6; no clear D. Between the trimmed V and J ends, which lost 8 bases and 3 bases, there was a span of 14 bases. The CDR3 is 15 amino acids. Germline values: CDR1 MNHNS, CDR2 SASEGT.

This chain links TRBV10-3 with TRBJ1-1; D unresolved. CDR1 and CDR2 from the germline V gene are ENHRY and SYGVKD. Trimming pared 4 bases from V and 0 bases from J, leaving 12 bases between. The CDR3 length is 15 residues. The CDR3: CAISVERVMNTEAFF. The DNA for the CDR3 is TGTGCCATCAGTGTCGAACGGGTAATGAACACTGAAGCTTTCTTT.

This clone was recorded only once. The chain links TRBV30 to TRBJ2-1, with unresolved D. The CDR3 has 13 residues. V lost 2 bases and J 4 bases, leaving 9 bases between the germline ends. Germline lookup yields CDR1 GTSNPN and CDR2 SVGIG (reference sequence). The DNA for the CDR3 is TGTGCCTGGAGTTCGGCGGCATACAATGAGCAGTTCTTC. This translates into CAWSSAAYNEQFF.

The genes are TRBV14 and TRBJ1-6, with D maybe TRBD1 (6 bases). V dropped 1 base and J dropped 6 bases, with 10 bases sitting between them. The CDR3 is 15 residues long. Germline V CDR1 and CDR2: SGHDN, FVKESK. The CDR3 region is CASSQVQGPNSPLHF. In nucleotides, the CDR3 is TGTGCCAGCAGCCAAGTTCAGGGGCCTAATTCACCCCTCCACTTT.

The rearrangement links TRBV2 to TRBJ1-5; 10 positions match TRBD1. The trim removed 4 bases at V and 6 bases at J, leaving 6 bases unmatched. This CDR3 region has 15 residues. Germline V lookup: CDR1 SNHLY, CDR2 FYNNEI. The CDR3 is CASSVGQGVFQPQHF. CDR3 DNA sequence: TGTGCCAGCAGTGTCGGACAGGGGGTATTTCAGCCCCAGCATTTT. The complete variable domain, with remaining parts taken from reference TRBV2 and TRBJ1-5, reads EPEVTQTPSHQVTQMGQEVILRCVPISNHLYFYWYRQILGQKVEFLVSFYNNEISEKSEIFDDQFSVERPDGSNFTLKIRSTKLEDSAMYFCASSVGQGVFQPQHFGDGTRLSIL.

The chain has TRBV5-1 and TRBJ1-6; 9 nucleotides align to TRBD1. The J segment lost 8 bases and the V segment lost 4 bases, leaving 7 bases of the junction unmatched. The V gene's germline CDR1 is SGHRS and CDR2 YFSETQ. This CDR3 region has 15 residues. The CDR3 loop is CASSTEGQGDSPLHF. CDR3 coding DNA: TGCGCCAGCAGCACGGAGGGACAGGGAGATTCACCCCTCCACTTT.

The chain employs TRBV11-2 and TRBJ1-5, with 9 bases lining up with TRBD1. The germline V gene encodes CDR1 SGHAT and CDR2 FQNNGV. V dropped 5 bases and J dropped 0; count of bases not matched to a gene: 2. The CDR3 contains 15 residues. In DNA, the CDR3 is TGTGCCAGCAGCCAGACAGGGGGTAGCAATCAGCCCCAGCATTTT. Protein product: CASSQTGGSNQPQHF.

The CDR3 DNA reads as TGTGCCAGTAGTATAGTTCAGGAGGCCGAGCAGTACTTC. It specifies CASSIVQEAEQYF. The genes are TRBV19 and TRBJ2-7, with D perhaps matching TRBD2 (5 bases). The V end lost 1 base, the J end lost 6 bases, and 10 bases lay between the germline ends. CDR1 and CDR2 from the germline V gene are LNHDA and SQIVND (reference sequence). The CDR3 runs 13 residues.

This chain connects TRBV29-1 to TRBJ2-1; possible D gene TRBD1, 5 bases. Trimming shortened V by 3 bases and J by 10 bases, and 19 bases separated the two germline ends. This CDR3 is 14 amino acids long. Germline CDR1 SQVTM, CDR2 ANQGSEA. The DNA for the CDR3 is TGCAGCGTTGATTTGATGGCAGGGTCTAGGGAGCAGTTCTTC. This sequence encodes CSVDLMAGSREQFF.

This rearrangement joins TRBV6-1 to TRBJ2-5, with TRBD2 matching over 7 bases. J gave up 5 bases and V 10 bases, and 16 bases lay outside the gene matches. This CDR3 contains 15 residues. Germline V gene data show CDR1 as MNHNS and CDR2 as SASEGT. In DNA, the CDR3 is TGTGCCACCACGGCTGGGTCATCCGGGGGGGAGACCCAGTACTTC. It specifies CATTAGSSGGETQYF.

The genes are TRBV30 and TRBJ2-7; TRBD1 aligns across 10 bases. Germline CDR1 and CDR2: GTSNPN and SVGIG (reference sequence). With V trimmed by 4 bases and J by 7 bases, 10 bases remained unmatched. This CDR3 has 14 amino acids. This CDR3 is CAWTPGTGDGEQYF. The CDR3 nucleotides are TGTGCCTGGACTCCCGGGACAGGGGATGGGGAGCAGTACTTC.

The CDR3 protein is CASSPTSRTGLEAFF. The CDR3 nucleotides read TGTGCCAGCAGCCCCACCTCGAGGACAGGGCTTGAAGCTTTCTTT. The chain carries TRBV7-8 and TRBJ1-1; the match to TRBD1 covers 8 bases. The CDR3 runs to 15 residues. Germline V gene lookup returns CDR1 SGHVS and CDR2 FQNEAQ. The V and J ends lost 5 bases and 7 bases, in that order; junction bases with no gene match: 12.

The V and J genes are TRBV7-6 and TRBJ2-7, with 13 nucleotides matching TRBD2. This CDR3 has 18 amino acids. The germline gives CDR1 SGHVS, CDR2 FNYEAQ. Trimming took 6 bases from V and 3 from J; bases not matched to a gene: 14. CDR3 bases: TGTGCCAGCAGTAAATCCGGGACTAGCGGGATACTGGGCTACGAGCAGTACTTC. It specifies CASSKSGTSGILGYEQYF.